The source of this T cell receptor beta chain is a study of Tregs in tolerant kidney transplant recipients. Study-wide findings and caveats: Donor-specific Treg expansion exceeded global Treg expansion in tolerant patients, suggesting antigen drive.

Germline V gives CDR1 MNHNS, CDR2 SASEGT. CDR3 length: 13 amino acids. This table comes from immunoSEQ multiplex PCR, and its TCRdb copy is limited to in-frame clones, with some not included. This sample's clone table lists around 48,000 clones. Turning to this clone: As yet, its antigen is unknown. The read terminates 3 residues before the CDR3 end, so the remaining end is supplied by the germline J gene.

Thawed PBMCs were FACS-sorted into unstimulated CD4+CD25+CD127- regulatory T cells, CD4+CD25- non-regulatory cells, CD4 and CD8 cells. Sequenced material: CD4+ T cells from blood, taken before the transplant. This receptor was identified in a human donor who received a combined kidney and bone marrow transplant. The rearrangement uses TRBV6-1 and TRBJ1-1, with a possible D match to TRBD1 (5 bases). The CDR3 DNA, read in part, is TGTGCCAGCAGTGATTCGGTACGGGGGATG. Translating gives CASSDSVRGM. The full CDR3 is CASSDSVRGMAFF.